A selection of T cell receptor beta chains follows, all from one sample in a study of T cell changes during pregnancy in multiple sclerosis. The method was immunoSEQ multiplex PCR; TCRdb's version includes in-frame clones alone and lacks a portion of them. The table has tens of thousands of clones, approximately 92% seen once. The source material was CD4+ T cells from peripheral blood mononuclear cells, sampled in the third trimester of pregnancy. These receptors were collected from a female donor with multiple sclerosis, enrolled in a pregnancy study. The CDR3 runs from the conserved cysteine through the conserved F or W. D genes are given only for firm matches.

J: TRBJ2-7
D: TRBD1
V: TRBV7-9
CDR3: CASSQADRGPYEQYF
DNA: TGTGCCAGCAGCCAAGCGGACAGGGGCCCCTACGAGCAGTACTTC

J: TRBJ2-3
D: TRBD1
V: TRBV7-2
CDR3: CASSLGGQGTDTQYF
DNA: TGTGCCAGCAGCTTAGGGGGACAGGGGACAGATACGCAGTATTTT

J: TRBJ2-1
D: TRBD2
V: TRBV29-1
CDR3: CSVEEGTSGRSSSYNEQFF
DNA: TGCAGCGTTGAAGAGGGGACTAGCGGGAGATCGAGCTCCTACAATGAGCAGTTCTTC

J: TRBJ1-5
D: TRBD1
V: TRBV7-8
CDR3: CASSLERQGYQPQHF
DNA: TGTGCCAGCAGCTTAGAGAGACAGGGATATCAGCCCCAGCATTTT

J: TRBJ2-5
D: TRBD2
V: TRBV5-1
CDR3: CASSAGLAGEETQYF
DNA: TGCGCCAGCAGCGCAGGACTAGCGGGAGAAGAGACCCAGTACTTC

J: TRBJ1-2
D: -
V: TRBV4-1
CDR3: CASSQVGGKIGYTF
DNA: TGCGCCAGCAGCCAAGTCGGGGGGAAGATTGGCTACACCTTC

J: TRBJ1-2
D: TRBD1
V: TRBV10-3
CDR3: CAISDAGGDYGYTF
DNA: TGTGCCATCAGTGATGCAGGGGGAGACTATGGCTACACCTTC

J: TRBJ2-5
D: -
V: TRBV6-1
CDR3: CASGATGTNQETQYF
DNA: TGTGCCAGCGGAGCTACCGGGACAAACCAAGAGACCCAGTACTTC

J: TRBJ1-1
D: -
V: TRBV5-1
CDR3: CASSLQGLRDTEAFF
DNA: TGCGCCAGCAGCTTGCAGGGGCTGAGGGACACTGAAGCTTTCTTT

J: TRBJ2-1
D: TRBD2
V: TRBV11-2
CDR3: CASRLGGARGEQFF
DNA: TGTGCCAGCAGGCTCGGGGGGGCGAGAGGTGAGCAGTTCTTC

J: TRBJ2-1
D: TRBD1
V: TRBV28
CDR3: CASSLPGQVVEFF
DNA: TGTGCCAGCAGTTTGCCGGGACAGGTTGTTGAGTTCTTC

J: TRBJ2-7
D: TRBD2
V: TRBV25-1
CDR3: CASSGGGSGSEQYF
DNA: TGTGCCAGCAGTGGGGGTGGTAGCGGGAGCGAGCAGTACTTC

J: TRBJ1-2
D: -
V: TRBV6-1
CDR3: CATYSGAGYTF
DNA: TGTGCCACCTACTCAGGGGCCGGCTACACCTTC

J: TRBJ1-2
D: -
V: TRBV2
CDR3: CASAGSDLGGYTF
DNA: TGTGCCAGCGCGGGTTCGGACCTAGGAGGCTACACCTTC

J: TRBJ1-3
D: -
V: TRBV19
CDR3: CASGTGNTIYF
DNA: TGTGCCAGTGGGACAGGAAACACCATATATTTT

J: TRBJ2-6
D: -
V: TRBV5-6
CDR3: CASRKVGETGANVLTF
DNA: TGTGCCAGCAGGAAAGTAGGGGAAACAGGGGCCAACGTCCTGACTTTC

J: TRBJ2-7
D: TRBD1
V: TRBV9
CDR3: CASSAGQGMAYEQYF
DNA: TGTGCCAGCAGCGCCGGACAGGGGATGGCCTACGAGCAGTACTTC

J: TRBJ2-1
D: -
V: TRBV5-6
CDR3: CASSPLRGGSYNEQFF
DNA: TGTGCCAGCAGCCCCCTTAGGGGAGGCTCCTACAATGAGCAGTTCTTC

J: TRBJ2-3
D: -
V: TRBV6-1
CDR3: CASSGWSADTQYF
DNA: TGTGCCAGCAGTGGGTGGAGTGCAGATACGCAGTATTTT

J: TRBJ1-1
D: -
V: TRBV30
CDR3: CAWNRNTEAFF
DNA: TGTGCCTGGAACAGGAACACTGAAGCTTTCTTT

J: TRBJ2-5
D: -
V: TRBV28
CDR3: CASSLSGFAGSQETQYF
DNA: TGTGCCAGCAGTTTAAGTGGGTTCGCGGGAAGCCAAGAGACCCAGTACTTC

J: TRBJ2-1
D: TRBD1
V: TRBV9
CDR3: CASSVGSGQITNEQFF
DNA: TGTGCCAGCAGCGTAGGATCGGGACAGATAACCAATGAGCAGTTCTTC

J: TRBJ2-5
D: TRBD2
V: TRBV2
CDR3: CASGARGLAVKETQYF
DNA: TGTGCCAGCGGGGCAAGAGGACTAGCGGTAAAAGAGACCCAGTACTTC

J: TRBJ2-3
D: -
V: TRBV10-3
CDR3: CAISNLGGSSTDTQYF
DNA: TGTGCCATCAGTAATTTGGGAGGCTCTAGCACAGATACGCAGTATTTT

J: TRBJ1-1
D: -
V: TRBV7-9
CDR3: CASSFGRTEAFF
DNA: TGTGCCAGCAGCTTCGGGAGAACTGAAGCTTTCTTT